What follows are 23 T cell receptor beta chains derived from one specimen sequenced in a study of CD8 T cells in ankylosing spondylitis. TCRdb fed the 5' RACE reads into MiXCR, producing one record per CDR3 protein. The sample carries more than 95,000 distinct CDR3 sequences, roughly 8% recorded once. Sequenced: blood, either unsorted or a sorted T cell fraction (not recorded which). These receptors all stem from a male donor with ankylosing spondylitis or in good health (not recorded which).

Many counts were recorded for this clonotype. The CDR3 bases are TGCAGCGTTGGCACGGCAGGGGCCGGGCATGGCTACACCTTC. Amino acid sequence: CSVGTAGAGHGYTF. This chain connects TRBV29-1 to TRBJ1-2; D is possibly TRBD1 (6 bases). V was trimmed by 4 bases and J by 6 bases, leaving 18 bases between them. This CDR3 has 14 amino acids. CDR1 is SQVTM, CDR2 ANQGSEA, per germline.

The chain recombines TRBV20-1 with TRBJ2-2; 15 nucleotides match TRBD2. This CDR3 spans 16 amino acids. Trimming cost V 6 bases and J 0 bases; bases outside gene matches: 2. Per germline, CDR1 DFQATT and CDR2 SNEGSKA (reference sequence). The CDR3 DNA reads TGCAGTGCGCGGACTAGCGGGAGGGCGAACACCGGGGAGCTGTTTTTT. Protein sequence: CSARTSGRANTGELFF.

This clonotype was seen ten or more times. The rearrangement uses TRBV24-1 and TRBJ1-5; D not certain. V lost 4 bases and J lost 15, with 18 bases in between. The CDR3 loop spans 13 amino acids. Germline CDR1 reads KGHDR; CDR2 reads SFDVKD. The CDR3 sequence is CATSEPRTGRWHF. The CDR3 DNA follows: TGTGCCACCAGTGAGCCGCGGACCGGACGGTGGCATTTT.

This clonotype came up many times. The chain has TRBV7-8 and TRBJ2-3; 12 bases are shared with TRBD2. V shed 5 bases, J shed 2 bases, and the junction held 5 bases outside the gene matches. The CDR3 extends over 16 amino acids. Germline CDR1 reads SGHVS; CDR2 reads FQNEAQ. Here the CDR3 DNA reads TGTGCCAGCAGCCTGAGGACTAGCGGGAACACAGATACGCAGTATTTT. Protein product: CASSLRTSGNTDTQYF.

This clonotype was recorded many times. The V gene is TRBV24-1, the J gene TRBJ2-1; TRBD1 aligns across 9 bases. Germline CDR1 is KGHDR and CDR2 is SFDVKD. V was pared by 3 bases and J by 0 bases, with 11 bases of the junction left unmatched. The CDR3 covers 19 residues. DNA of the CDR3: TGTGCCACCAGTGATCGGACAGGGGACTACCGAAGCTCCTACAATGAGCAGTTCTTC. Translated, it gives CATSDRTGDYRSSYNEQFF.

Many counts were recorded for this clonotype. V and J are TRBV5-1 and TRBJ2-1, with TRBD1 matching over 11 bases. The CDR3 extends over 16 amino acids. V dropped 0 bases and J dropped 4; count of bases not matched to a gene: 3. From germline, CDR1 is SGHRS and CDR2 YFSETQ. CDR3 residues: CASSLVGTGGYNEQFF. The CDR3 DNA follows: TGCGCCAGCAGCTTGGTCGGGACAGGGGGGTACAATGAGCAGTTCTTC.

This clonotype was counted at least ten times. CDR3 loop: CASSYRGAGTTNEKLFF. Here the CDR3 DNA reads TGTGCCAGCAGTTACAGGGGGGCAGGAACAACTAATGAAAAACTGTTTTTT. The genes are TRBV6-5 and TRBJ1-4; TRBD1 is a possible D gene (6 bases). Trimming removed 2 bases at V and 0 bases at J, with 13 bases between. CDR3 length: 17 residues. CDR1 MNHEY and CDR2 SVGAGI come from the germline V gene.

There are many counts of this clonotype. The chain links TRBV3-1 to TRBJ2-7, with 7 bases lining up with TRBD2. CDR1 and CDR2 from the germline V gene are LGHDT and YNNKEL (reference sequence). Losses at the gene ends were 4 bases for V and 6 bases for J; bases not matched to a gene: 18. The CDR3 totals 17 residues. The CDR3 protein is CASSRGAGDLHFSEQYF. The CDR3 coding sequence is TGTGCCAGCAGCCGAGGTGCGGGGGACCTCCATTTTTCCGAGCAGTACTTC.

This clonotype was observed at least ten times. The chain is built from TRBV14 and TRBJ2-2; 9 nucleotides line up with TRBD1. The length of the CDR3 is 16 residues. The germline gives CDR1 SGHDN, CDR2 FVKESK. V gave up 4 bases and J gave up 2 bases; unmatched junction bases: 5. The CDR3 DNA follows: TGTGCCAGCAGCCGCGGGACAGGGATTAACACCGGGGAGCTGTTTTTT. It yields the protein CASSRGTGINTGELFF.

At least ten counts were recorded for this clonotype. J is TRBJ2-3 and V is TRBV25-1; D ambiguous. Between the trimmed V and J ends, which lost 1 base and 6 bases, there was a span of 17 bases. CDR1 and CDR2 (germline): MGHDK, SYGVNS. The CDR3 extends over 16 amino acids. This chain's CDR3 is CASSEWALQTHDTQYF. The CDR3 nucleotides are TGTGCCAGCAGTGAATGGGCCTTACAGACCCATGATACGCAGTATTTT.

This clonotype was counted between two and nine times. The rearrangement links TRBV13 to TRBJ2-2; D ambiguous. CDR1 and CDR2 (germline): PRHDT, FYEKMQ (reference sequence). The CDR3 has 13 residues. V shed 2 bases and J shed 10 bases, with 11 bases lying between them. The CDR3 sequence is CASSLPQVEELFF. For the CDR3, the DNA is TGTGCCAGCAGCTTACCCCAGGTGGAGGAGCTGTTTTTT.

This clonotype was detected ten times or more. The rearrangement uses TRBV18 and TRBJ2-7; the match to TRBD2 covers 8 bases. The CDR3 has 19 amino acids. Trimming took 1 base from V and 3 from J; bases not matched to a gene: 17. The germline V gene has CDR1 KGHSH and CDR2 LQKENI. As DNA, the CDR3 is TGTGCCAGCTCACCACAACACGCACGGAGCGGGGGACTCTACTACGAGCAGTACTTC. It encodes CASSPQHARSGGLYYEQYF.

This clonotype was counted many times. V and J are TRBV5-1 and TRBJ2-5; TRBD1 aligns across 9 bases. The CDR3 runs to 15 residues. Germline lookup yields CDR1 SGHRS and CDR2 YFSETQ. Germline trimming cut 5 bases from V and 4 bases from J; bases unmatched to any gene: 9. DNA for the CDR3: TGCGCCAGCAGATCCACAGGGGGCGATGGAGAGACCCAGTACTTC. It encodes CASRSTGGDGETQYF.

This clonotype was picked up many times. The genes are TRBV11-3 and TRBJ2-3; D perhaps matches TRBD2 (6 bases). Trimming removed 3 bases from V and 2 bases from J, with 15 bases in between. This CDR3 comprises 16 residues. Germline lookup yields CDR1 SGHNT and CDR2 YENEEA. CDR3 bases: TGTGCCAGCAGCTTTGGGGTCGGGACTTACACAGATACGCAGTATTTT. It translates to CASSFGVGTYTDTQYF.

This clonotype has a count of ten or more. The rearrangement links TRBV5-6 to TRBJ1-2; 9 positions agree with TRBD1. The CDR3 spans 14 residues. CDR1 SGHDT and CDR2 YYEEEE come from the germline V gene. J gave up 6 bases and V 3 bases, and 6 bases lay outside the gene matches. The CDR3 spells CASSSPTGGNGYTF. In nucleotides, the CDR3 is TGTGCCAGCAGCTCCCCGACAGGGGGTAATGGCTACACCTTC.

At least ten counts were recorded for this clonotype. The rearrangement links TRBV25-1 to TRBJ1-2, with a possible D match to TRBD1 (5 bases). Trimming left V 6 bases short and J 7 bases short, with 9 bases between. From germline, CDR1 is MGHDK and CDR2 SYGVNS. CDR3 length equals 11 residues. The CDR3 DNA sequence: TGTGCCAGCAGGGGGGAAGTTGGCTACACCTTC. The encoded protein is CASRGEVGYTF.

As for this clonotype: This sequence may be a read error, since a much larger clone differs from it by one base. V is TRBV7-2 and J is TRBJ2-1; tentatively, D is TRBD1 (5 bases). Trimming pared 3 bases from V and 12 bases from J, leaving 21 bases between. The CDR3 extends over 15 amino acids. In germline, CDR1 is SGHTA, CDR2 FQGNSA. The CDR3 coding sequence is TGTGCCAGCAGCTTCTTCAGGGCCAATGGGGATGGGCAGTTCTTC. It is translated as CASSFFRANGDGQFF. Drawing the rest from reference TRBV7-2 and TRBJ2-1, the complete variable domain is GAGVSQSPSNKVTEKGKDVELRCDPISGHTALYWYRQSLGQGLEFLIYFQGNSAPDKSGLPSDRFSAERTGGSVSTLTIQRTQQEDSAVYLCASSFFRANGDGQFFGPGTRLTVL.

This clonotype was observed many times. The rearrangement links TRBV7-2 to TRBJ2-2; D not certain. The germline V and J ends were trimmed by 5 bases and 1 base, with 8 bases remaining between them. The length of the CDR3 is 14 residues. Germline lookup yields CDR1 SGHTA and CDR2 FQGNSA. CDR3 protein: CASSPLMNTGELFF. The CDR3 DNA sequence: TGTGCCAGCAGCCCCCTCATGAACACCGGGGAGCTGTTTTTT.

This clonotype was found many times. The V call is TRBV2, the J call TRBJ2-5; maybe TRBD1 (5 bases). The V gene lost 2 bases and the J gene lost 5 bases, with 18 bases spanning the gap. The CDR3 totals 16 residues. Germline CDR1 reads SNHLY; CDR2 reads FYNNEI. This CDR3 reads CASSENRLGRVETQYF. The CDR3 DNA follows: TGTGCCAGCAGTGAAAATCGGCTGGGCAGGGTGGAGACCCAGTACTTC.

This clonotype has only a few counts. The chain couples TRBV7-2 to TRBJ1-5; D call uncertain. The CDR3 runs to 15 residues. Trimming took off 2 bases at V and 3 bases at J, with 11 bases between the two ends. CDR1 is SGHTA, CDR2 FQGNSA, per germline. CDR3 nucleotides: TGTGCCAGCAGCTTATCGGGCCACCACAATCAGCCCCAGCATTTT. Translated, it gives CASSLSGHHNQPQHF.

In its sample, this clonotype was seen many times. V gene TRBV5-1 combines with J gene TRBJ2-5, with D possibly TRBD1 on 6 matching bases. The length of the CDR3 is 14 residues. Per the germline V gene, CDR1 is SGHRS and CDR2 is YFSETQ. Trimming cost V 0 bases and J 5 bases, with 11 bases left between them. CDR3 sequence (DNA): TGCGCCAGCAGCTTGGCTCAGGGGTCGGAGACCCAGTACTTC. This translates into CASSLAQGSETQYF.

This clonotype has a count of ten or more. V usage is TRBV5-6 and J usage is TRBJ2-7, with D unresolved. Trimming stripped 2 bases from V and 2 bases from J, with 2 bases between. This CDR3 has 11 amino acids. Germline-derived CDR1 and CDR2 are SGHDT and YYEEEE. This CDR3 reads CASSFAYEQYF. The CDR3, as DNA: TGTGCCAGCAGCTTTGCCTACGAGCAGTACTTC.

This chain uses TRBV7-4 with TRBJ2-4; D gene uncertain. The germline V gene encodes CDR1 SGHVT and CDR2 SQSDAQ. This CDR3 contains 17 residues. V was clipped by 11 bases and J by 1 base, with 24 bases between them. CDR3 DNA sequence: TGTGCCTGCACCCGTATTGGGGTCCTCGGGGCCAAAAACATTCAGTACTTC. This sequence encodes CACTRIGVLGAKNIQYF.